Below are 18 T cell receptor beta chains sequenced from a single sample in a study of CD8 T cells in ankylosing spondylitis. In TCRdb, the 5' RACE reads were re-called with MiXCR into one record per CDR3 protein. The table includes about 110,000 distinct CDR3 sequences, 20% to 30% detected once. The sample was synovial fluid, either unsorted or a sorted T cell fraction (not recorded which). The receptor set was obtained from a male donor with ankylosing spondylitis.

This clonotype came up a few times. This chain connects TRBV5-1 to TRBJ2-3; D is perhaps TRBD1 (5 bases). The germline gives CDR1 SGHRS, CDR2 YFSETQ. Trimming shortened V by 2 bases and J by 4 bases, and 14 bases separated the two germline ends. This CDR3 comprises 15 residues. The DNA of the CDR3 is TGCGCCAGCAGCTTTCAGGAATTAGGGGCAGATACGCAGTATTTT. It is translated as CASSFQELGADTQYF.

This clonotype was recorded at least ten times. CDR3 region: CASSYGAEAFF. CDR3 nucleotides: TGTGCCAGCAGTTACGGGGCTGAAGCTTTCTTT. The rearrangement joins TRBV7-9 to TRBJ1-1; D is unresolved. This CDR3 spans 11 amino acids. Germline V gives CDR1 SEHNR, CDR2 FQNEAQ (reference sequence). Trimming removed 6 bases at V and 6 bases at J, with 8 bases between.

This rearrangement joins TRBV3-1 to TRBJ2-3; D is tentatively TRBD1 or TRBD2 (5 bases each). This CDR3 region has 15 residues. CDR1 and CDR2 from the germline V gene are LGHDT and YNNKEL (reference sequence). Trimming pared 4 bases from V and 7 bases from J, leaving 18 bases between. CDR3 sequence: CASSPGRVLVYTQYF. CDR3 sequence (DNA): TGTGCCAGCAGCCCGGGACGGGTTTTAGTATATACGCAGTATTTT.

J is TRBJ1-2 and V is TRBV19, with no clear D. The germline V gene encodes CDR1 LNHDA and CDR2 SQIVND (reference sequence). V lost 5 bases and J 2 bases, leaving 15 bases between the germline ends. This CDR3 has 15 residues. The CDR3 DNA sequence: TGTGCCAGTAGTGTCGGAGTAGACACCAACTATGGCTACACCTTC. As protein: CASSVGVDTNYGYTF. The whole variable domain, filled in from reference TRBV19 and TRBJ1-2, reads DGGITQSPKYLFRKEGQNVTLSCEQNLNHDAMYWYRQDPGQGLRLIYYSQIVNDFQKGDIAEGYSVSREKKESFPLTVTSAQKNPTAFYLCASSVGVDTNYGYTFGSGTRLTVV.

This clonotype was seen a single time. J is TRBJ2-7 and V is TRBV18; D ambiguous. Between the trimmed V and J ends, which lost 4 bases and 5 bases, there was a span of 9 bases. The CDR3 has 12 residues. Germline lookup yields CDR1 KGHSH and CDR2 LQKENI. DNA of the CDR3: TGTGCCAGCTCACTTGACCTCGACGAGCAGTACTTC. Translating it yields CASSLDLDEQYF.

The chain carries TRBV15 and TRBJ1-4; 9 positions agree with TRBD1. Germline-derived CDR1 and CDR2 are LNHNV and YYDKDF (reference sequence). The CDR3 runs 17 residues. The junction had 10 bases not matched to a gene; V was cut back by 1 base and J by 7 bases. The CDR3 loop reads CATSRALKQGAGEKLFF. CDR3 in DNA: TGTGCCACCAGCAGAGCTCTAAAACAGGGGGCGGGTGAAAAACTGTTTTTT.

This sequence joins TRBV4-1 and TRBJ2-5; possibly TRBD2 for D (7 bases). Germline V gene lookup returns CDR1 MGHRA and CDR2 YSYEKL. CDR3 length equals 17 residues. Trimming stripped 0 bases from V and 2 bases from J, with 16 bases between. CDR3 DNA: TGCGCCAGCAGCCAAGAAGGGGGAGGGACCAAACAAGAGACCCAGTACTTC. Encoded protein: CASSQEGGGTKQETQYF.

The chain has TRBV29-1 and TRBJ1-1; no clear D. The length of the CDR3 is 15 residues. Deletions cut 6 bases from V and 1 base from J, with 18 bases between. From germline, CDR1 is SQVTM and CDR2 ANQGSEA. The CDR3 DNA follows: TGCAGCGTCTCTCCGTTGGGCTATGGGAACACTGAAGCTTTCTTT. It is translated as CSVSPLGYGNTEAFF.

This clonotype was picked up many times. V gene TRBV5-1 combines with J gene TRBJ2-1; D is undetermined. Trimming cost V 2 bases and J 6 bases, with 6 bases left between them. The CDR3 runs to 12 residues. The germline V gene encodes CDR1 SGHRS and CDR2 YFSETQ. CDR3 protein: CASSLRVNEQFF. The DNA for the CDR3 is TGCGCCAGCAGCTTAAGGGTCAATGAGCAGTTCTTC.

This clonotype showed up just a few times. The V call is TRBV29-1, the J call TRBJ2-6, with a possible D match to TRBD2 (5 bases). Germline lookup yields CDR1 SQVTM and CDR2 ANQGSEA. Trimming took 5 bases from V and 2 from J, leaving 10 bases between them. This CDR3 is built from 14 residues. This chain's CDR3 is CSVLSGAGANVLTF. CDR3 nucleotides: TGCAGCGTTCTGAGCGGAGCTGGGGCCAACGTCCTGACTTTC.

This clonotype was seen a few times. The chain joins TRBV24-1 to TRBJ1-5; 8 bases are a match to TRBD1. There are 15 residues in the CDR3. From germline, CDR1 is KGHDR and CDR2 SFDVKD. The V gene end was trimmed by 1 base and the J gene end by 5 bases; junction bases not matched to a gene: 3. The CDR3 loop reads CATSDFQGAHQPQHF. The CDR3, as DNA: TGTGCCACCAGTGATTTTCAGGGGGCTCATCAGCCCCAGCATTTT.

This clonotype occurred many times. V gene TRBV2 combines with J gene TRBJ2-7; 9 bases agree with TRBD1. The trim removed 7 bases at V and 5 bases at J, leaving 9 bases unmatched. CDR1 and CDR2 from the germline V gene are SNHLY and FYNNEI. The CDR3 is 14 residues long. The CDR3 loop reads CASTVTGGENEQYF. In DNA, the CDR3 is TGTGCCAGCACTGTCACAGGGGGCGAGAACGAGCAGTACTTC.

The chain combines TRBV7-9 with TRBJ2-7; 7 bases are a match to TRBD1. Germline V CDR1 and CDR2: SEHNR, FQNEAQ (reference sequence). This CDR3 has 12 residues. V trimming: 1 base; J trimming: 10 bases; junction bases outside the gene matches: 4. The DNA of the CDR3 is TGTGCCAGCAGCTTAGAGGGGGCTCCCCAGTACGTC. This sequence encodes CASSLEGAPQYV.

The chain recombines TRBV2 with TRBJ1-6, with 7 nucleotides matching TRBD1. The germline V gene encodes CDR1 SNHLY and CDR2 FYNNEI. V lost 4 bases and J lost 7; bases outside the gene matches: 4. The CDR3 loop spans 14 amino acids. Here the CDR3 DNA reads TGTGCCAGCAGTGCGACAGGGCGAAATTCACCCCTCCACTTT. This encodes CASSATGRNSPLHF.

J is TRBJ2-1 and V is TRBV7-9; D is unclear. V lost 3 bases to trimming and J lost 0 bases, with 15 bases between them. Germline CDR1 reads SEHNR; CDR2 reads FQNEAQ (reference sequence). This CDR3 comprises 17 residues. The CDR3 loop is CASSFGPKDFSYNEQFF. CDR3 nucleotides: TGTGCCAGCAGCTTTGGGCCCAAGGATTTCTCCTACAATGAGCAGTTCTTC. The complete variable domain, with remaining parts taken from reference TRBV7-9 and TRBJ2-1, reads DTGVSQNPRHKITKRGQNVTFRCDPISEHNRLYWYRQTLGQGPEFLTYFQNEAQLEKSRLLSDRFSAERPKGSFSTLEIQRTEQGDSAMYLCASSFGPKDFSYNEQFFGPGTRLTVL.

This clonotype was detected ten times or more. The V and J genes are TRBV12-3 or TRBV12-4 and TRBJ2-3; the match to TRBD2 covers 10 bases. Trimming at V came to 2 bases and at J to 6 bases, leaving 11 bases not matched to a gene. The CDR3 has 17 amino acids. The chain's CDR3 is CASSLFSSGSSADTQYF. The CDR3 DNA is TGTGCCAGCAGTTTATTTTCTAGCGGGAGTTCAGCGGATACGCAGTATTTT.

This clonotype has more than one count but fewer than ten. V usage is TRBV7-9 and J usage is TRBJ2-7; D might be TRBD1 (6 bases). CDR1 and CDR2 (germline): SEHNR, FQNEAQ (reference sequence). The CDR3 totals 13 residues. The V gene lost 3 bases and the J gene lost 6 bases, with 12 bases spanning the gap. The CDR3, as DNA: TGTGCCAGCAGCTTCCCAGGGGCCTCCGAGCAGTACTTC. It specifies CASSFPGASEQYF.

The CDR3 bases are TGTGCCAGCTCACGCGAGGAGATGGCTAATACGCAGTATTTT. It translates to CASSREEMANTQYF. The chain has TRBV18 and TRBJ2-3; D ambiguous. Germline CDR1 is KGHSH and CDR2 is LQKENI. Trimming removed 4 bases at V and 7 bases at J, with 15 bases between. This CDR3 is 14 amino acids long.